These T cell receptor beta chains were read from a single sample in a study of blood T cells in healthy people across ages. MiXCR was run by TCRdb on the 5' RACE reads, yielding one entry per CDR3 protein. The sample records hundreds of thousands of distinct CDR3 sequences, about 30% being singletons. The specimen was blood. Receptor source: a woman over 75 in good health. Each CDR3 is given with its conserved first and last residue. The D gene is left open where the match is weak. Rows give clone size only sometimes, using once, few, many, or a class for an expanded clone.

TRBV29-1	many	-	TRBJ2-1	TGCAGCGTAGCAGACAGGCATGAGCAGTTCTTC	CSVADRHEQFF
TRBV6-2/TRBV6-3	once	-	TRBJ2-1	TGTACCAGCAGCCGAGGGGATGAGCAGTTCTTC	CTSSRGDEQFF
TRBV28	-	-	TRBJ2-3	TGTGCCAGCAGTTTATCTGGGGTGGGGGGTACGCGGTATTTT	CASSLSGVGGTRYF
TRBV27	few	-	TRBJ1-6	TGTGCCAGCAGCAAACCAAATTCACCCCTCCACTTT	CASSKPNSPLHF
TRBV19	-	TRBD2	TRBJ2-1	TGTGCCAGTAAGCGGGGGGGCCCCAATGAGCAGTTCTTC	CASKRGGPNEQFF
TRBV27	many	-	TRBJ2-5	TGTGCCAGCAGTCCGGCCTCAGTGGAAGAGACCCAGTACTTC	CASSPASVEETQYF
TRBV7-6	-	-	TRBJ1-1	TGTGCCAGCAGAGGGGCAGGGGAGAACACTGAAGCTTTCTTT	CASRGAGENTEAFF
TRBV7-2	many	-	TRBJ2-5	TGTGCCAGCAGCTTATGGCGGGCCCCAAAAGAGACCCAGTACTTC	CASSLWRAPKETQYF
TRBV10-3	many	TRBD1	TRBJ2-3	TGTGCCATCAGTGGACGGGGACAGCTCTCCACAGATACGCAGTATTTT	CAISGRGQLSTDTQYF
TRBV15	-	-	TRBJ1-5	TGTGCCACCAGCGGACGAGTCAGCAGCTATAGCAATCAGCCCCAGCATTTT	CATSGRVSSYSNQPQHF
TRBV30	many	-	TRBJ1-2	TGTGCCTGGAGTGTAGGCAGCAACTATGGCTACACCTTC	CAWSVGSNYGYTF
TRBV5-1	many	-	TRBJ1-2	TGCGCCAGCAGCGGCGAGACAGTTCTGGGCTACACCTTC	CASSGETVLGYTF
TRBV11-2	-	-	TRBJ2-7	TGTGCCAGCACCTCGGCGAGCTCCTACAATGAGCAGTACTTC	CASTSASSYNEQYF
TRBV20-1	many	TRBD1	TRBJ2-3	TGCAGTGCTAGAGAAGAGACAGGGTCCACAGATACGCAGTATTTT	CSAREETGSTDTQYF